This TCR beta chain was sequenced during a study of CD8+ T cells in alopecia areata (dated by TCRdb to 2016 to 2019). In terms of the full investigation: The treated patients took part in an open-label pilot trial in which moderate-to-severe alopecia areata was treated with oral tofacitinib at 5 to 10 mg twice daily. Tofacitinib was given for 6 to 18 months, followed by 6 months of follow-up off drug to assess delayed response and recurrence. In treated patients, disease severity was measured using the SALT score, which gives the percentage of scalp surface area affected. In both human patients and the C3H/HeJ mouse model, the study applied high-throughput TCRbeta sequencing to look at T cell clonal expansion in alopecia areata. Scalp tissue and sorted CD4+ and CD8+ peripheral blood T cells from patchy and totalis/universalis alopecia areata patients and from healthy controls were covered by human TCRbeta sequencing. Patients on tofacitinib were biopsied at baseline and after 4 and 24 weeks of treatment, and several of the patients also had a later scalp biopsy. Scalp clonality was compared across normal scalp (n=4), patchy alopecia areata scalp (n=8), and alopecia totalis/universalis scalp (n=8). RNA came from the PAXgene miRNA kit for fixed scalp, the miRNeasy kit for PBMCs, and the RNeasy kit for mouse skin. immunoSEQ multiplex PCR using 35 Vbeta forward primers and 13 Jbeta reverse primers was used to amplify TCRbeta CDR3 regions. General conclusions and limits of the study: Tofacitinib significantly decreased scalp clonality and the number of expanded CD8+ clones among the top 100 scalp clones. Many expanded lesional clones persisted in scalp and blood during tofacitinib treatment, which may partly explain relapse after stopping treatment. Compared with normal scalp, lesional scalp had higher clonality and more expanded CD8+ clones, particularly in alopecia totalis/universalis, a pattern that suggests antigenic drive. Unlike mouse skin, where gammadelta T cells dominate, normal human skin contains resident alphabeta T cells that get sequenced too, which complicates analysis of the scalp TCR repertoire. Because the treated cohort was small and had only one nonresponder, larger studies are needed to examine links between baseline CD8+ expansion and response. Shared TCR sequences between patients were less evident than in mice, which may be partly attributable to HLA diversity in the patient population.

From the cysteine through the phenylalanine, the CDR3 covers 16 amino acids. This entry keeps only the CDR3 DNA: 48 bases, framed from base 1. Trimming accounts for 3 bases at V and 6 bases at J, while the number of junction bases matched to no gene is 10. CDR1 and CDR2, per the germline V gene, are MGHDK and SYGVNS. Library prep was done by the immunoSEQ multiplex PCR assay. RNA was extracted from all samples and reverse transcribed into cDNA as template for TCR sequencing. First-strand cDNA was synthesized with SuperScript III using a 2:1 mix of oligo-dT and random hexamers. A synthetic immune receptor repertoire was used to gauge amplification bias, and whatever bias remained was removed computationally. Turning to the authors' computational methods: Raw reads were preprocessed for error removal, and CDR3 was defined according to IMGT conventions as running from the conserved cysteine to phenylalanine. To get clonality, Shannon entropy was normalized by log2 of the number of productive unique TCRs and the result was subtracted from 1. Scalp TCRbeta sequences were cross-referenced with sorted blood CD4 and CD8 repertoires so that the CD4 or CD8 identity of scalp clones could be inferred. TCRdb took this table from immuneACCESS and kept in-frame rearrangements with V and J called. Such tables lack part of the clones; where checked against another copy, unresolved V genes explain under half of the gap, and the rest is unexplained. V and J calls and clone size are those listed in that table; D and trimming were worked out from the DNA. In this sample the table shows a few hundred thousand clones, just over 65% of which occur a single time. The top ten constitute roughly 1.2% of the sample.

Concerning this clone: Its antigen remains unidentified. No base-level quality is on record; no much larger clone is a single base apart.

The sample's treatment or condition, from its label and the paper: oral pan-JAK inhibitor, 5-10 mg twice daily. Lesional scalp punch biopsies and peripheral blood were collected from alopecia areata patients. PBMCs were isolated by density centrifugation and stained for CD3, CD4 and CD8, after which CD4+ and CD8+ T cells were sorted on a FACSAria. The sequencing here drew on CD4+ T cells sorted from blood, taken around week 44, from a patient treated with tofacitinib. The clonotype originates from a human donor with alopecia areata. The receptor chain draws on TRBV25-1 and TRBJ2-1; 8 bases in the junction line up with TRBD1. At the DNA level, the sequence is TGTGCCAGCAGTGACCCCGGGACAGGCACGGGCAATGAGCAGTTCTTC. Translated, this gives CASSDPGTGTGNEQFF.